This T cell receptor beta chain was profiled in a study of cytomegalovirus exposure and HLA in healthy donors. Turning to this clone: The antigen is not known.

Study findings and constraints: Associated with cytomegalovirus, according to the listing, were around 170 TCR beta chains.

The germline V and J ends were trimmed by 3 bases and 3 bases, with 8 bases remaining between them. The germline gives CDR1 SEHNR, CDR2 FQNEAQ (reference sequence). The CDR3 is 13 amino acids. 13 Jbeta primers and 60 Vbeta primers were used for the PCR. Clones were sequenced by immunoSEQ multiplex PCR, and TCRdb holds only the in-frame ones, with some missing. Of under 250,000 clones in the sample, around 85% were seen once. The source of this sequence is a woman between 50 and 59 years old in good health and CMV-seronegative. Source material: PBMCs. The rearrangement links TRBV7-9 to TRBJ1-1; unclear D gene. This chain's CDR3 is CASSFGSYTEAFF. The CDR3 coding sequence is TGTGCCAGCAGCTTTGGGAGTTACACTGAAGCTTTCTTT.